This T cell receptor (beta chain) is from a study of T-cell reconstitution after alpha-beta-depleted transplantation in children. Study-wide findings and caveats: The high TCRbeta diversity at day 60 in some patients came from surviving recipient T cells and thymic progenitors.

As regards this clonotype: Antigen specificity is unknown.

During its preparation, the TCRbeta library received unique molecular identifiers. TCRdb independently ran MiXCR on the PCR reads; one entry per CDR3 protein. The data contain 500,000 to 600,000 distinct CDR3 sequences, about a quarter of them singletons. The CDR3 runs to 14 residues. Between the trimmed V and J ends, which lost 9 bases and 3 bases, there was a span of 18 bases. Per the germline V gene, CDR1 is SGHTA and CDR2 is FQGNSA. The TCR sequence derives from a boy younger than two with Wiskott-Aldrich syndrome, due to receive a stem cell transplant. The chain employs TRBV7-2 and TRBJ2-7; D gene uncertain. The source was PBMCs, collected before TCRalphabeta/CD19-depleted stem cell transplant. Written as DNA, the CDR3 is TGTGCCAGTCACCCCGCAGGTATACTCTACGAGCAGTACTTC. It specifies CASHPAGILYEQYF.